The 13 T cell receptor beta chains in this list originate from one sample, sequenced in a study of shared clonotypes between healthy human individuals. Produced via immunoSEQ multiplex PCR; TCRdb's table is partial and in-frame only. The data show fewer than 400,000 clones, with approximately 79% seen just once and 9% to 12% held by the top ten. Sequenced: memory CD4+ T cells sorted from blood. The sample's subset: CD45RA-negative fraction. The receptors stem from a man aged 25-45 years in good health.

The gene calls are TRBV6-5 and TRBJ1-3; possible D gene TRBD1, 5 bases. V was cut by 0 bases and J by 0 bases, with 9 bases left in between. The CDR3 extends over 16 amino acids. Germline CDR1 MNHEY, CDR2 SVGAGI. The CDR3 reads CASSYSGAVSGNTIYF. The CDR3 DNA follows: TGTGCCAGCAGTTACTCCGGGGCAGTCTCTGGAAACACCATATATTTT.

The chain couples TRBV5-6 to TRBJ2-1; 8 nucleotides agree with TRBD1. From germline, CDR1 is SGHDT and CDR2 YYEEEE. The V gene end was trimmed by 4 bases and the J gene end by 6 bases; junction bases not matched to a gene: 3. CDR3 length: 13 amino acids. CDR3 nucleotides: TGTGCCAGCAGCGCGGACAGGGTCAATGAGCAGTTCTTC. It encodes CASSADRVNEQFF.

This clone has only a few counts. The CDR3 does not end in the conserved phenylalanine or tryptophan, so this is likely a read error. It is unclear where the CDR3 begins or ends on the DNA, so no DNA is shown, and the CDR3 is as TCRdb lists it. The J gene is TRBJ2-7, the V gene TRBV27; whether TRBD1, the table's D call, matches the DNA was not checked. Both ends counted, the CDR3 spans 9 residues. Germline assignment: CDR1 MNHEY and CDR2 SMNVEV (reference sequence). CDR3 sequence reads: CASSWGHSS.

The chain carries TRBV5-1 and TRBJ2-3; TRBD2 is a possible D gene (5 bases). V lost 1 base to trimming and J lost 5 bases, with 17 bases between them. The CDR3 loop spans 16 amino acids. Germline CDR1 is SGHRS and CDR2 is YFSETQ. The CDR3 sequence: CASSLQVGARGDTQYF. The CDR3 coding sequence is TGCGCCAGCAGCTTGCAGGTGGGAGCCCGGGGAGATACGCAGTATTTT.

The V call is TRBV5-1, the J call TRBJ2-2; D uncertain. CDR3 size: 15 residues. CDR1 and CDR2 (germline): SGHRS, YFSETQ. Trimming left V 1 base short and J 7 bases short, with 14 bases between. The DNA for the CDR3 is TGCGCCAGCAGCTTGTGGACCCCTAGGGACGGGGAGCTGTTTTTT. It specifies CASSLWTPRDGELFF.

The CDR3 region is CAWSVRGANVLTF. Written as DNA, the CDR3 is TGTGCCTGGAGTGTACGTGGGGCCAACGTCCTGACTTTC. V is TRBV30 and J is TRBJ2-6, with D hard to call. This CDR3 contains 13 residues. V dropped 0 bases and J dropped 3 bases, with 3 bases sitting between them. Germline lookup yields CDR1 GTSNPN and CDR2 SVGIG (reference sequence).

V usage is TRBV5-6 and J usage is TRBJ2-1, with 9 nucleotides matching TRBD2. CDR3 length: 17 residues. J was trimmed by 1 base and V by 0 bases; bases with no gene match: 5. Looked up from germline, CDR1 is SGHDT and CDR2 is YYEEEE. For the CDR3, the DNA is TGTGCCAGCAGCTTGGTAGGGAGCGGGGGGTCCTACAATGAGCAGTTCTTC. It specifies CASSLVGSGGSYNEQFF.

The rearrangement uses TRBV6-1 and TRBJ2-2; 7 nucleotides align to TRBD1. V shed 7 bases and J 1 base; nucleotides not matched to a gene: 3. CDR3 size: 14 residues. Germline V gene sequence: CDR1 MNHNS, CDR2 SASEGT. CDR3: CASMTGLNTGELFF. DNA of the CDR3: TGTGCCAGCATGACAGGGCTGAACACCGGGGAGCTGTTTTTT.

On this clone itself: Other DNA sequences of this sample code for an identical CDR3. This chain links TRBV5-4 with TRBJ2-7; 8 bases line up with TRBD1. CDR1 and CDR2 (germline): SGHNT, YYREEE (reference sequence). CDR3 length: 15 residues. Unmatched junction bases numbered 8, after V lost 4 bases and J lost 2 bases. This CDR3 is CASSPTGTGTYEQYF. The CDR3 DNA follows: TGTGCCAGCAGCCCCACCGGGACAGGAACCTACGAGCAGTACTTC. The whole variable domain, remainder taken from reference TRBV5-4 and TRBJ2-7, is ETGVTQSPTHLIKTRGQQVTLRCSSQSGHNTVSWYQQALGQGPQFIFQYYREEENGRGNFPPRFSGLQFPNYSSELNVNALELDDSALYLCASSPTGTGTYEQYFGPGTRLTVT.

The chain combines TRBV28 with TRBJ2-1, with D tentatively TRBD1 or TRBD2 (6 bases each). Germline V gene data show CDR1 as MDHEN and CDR2 as SYDVKM. The germline V and J ends were trimmed by 8 bases and 4 bases, with 21 bases remaining between them. The CDR3 is made up of 16 amino acids. The CDR3 bases are TGTGCCAGCGTACCCTCTGGGGGGCCCGCTTACAATGAGCAGTTCTTC. As protein: CASVPSGGPAYNEQFF. The whole variable domain, filled in from reference TRBV28 and TRBJ2-1, reads DVKVTQSSRYLVKRTGEKVFLECVQDMDHENMFWYRQDPGLGLRLIYFSYDVKMKEKGDIPEGYSVSREKKERFSLILESASTNQTSMYLCASVPSGGPAYNEQFFGPGTRLTVL.

This sequence joins TRBV6-1 and TRBJ2-3, with D unresolved. The CDR3 contains 13 residues. CDR1 is MNHNS and CDR2 is SASEGT in the germline V gene. The ends were cut back, 3 bases at V and 6 bases at J, with 10 bases in the middle. CDR3 sequence: CASSDVFGDTQYF. The DNA of the CDR3 is TGTGCCAGCAGTGATGTTTTCGGGGATACGCAGTATTTT.

This chain connects TRBV6-5 to TRBJ2-1; D gene ambiguous. This CDR3 is built from 13 residues. Trimming removed 5 bases at V and 2 bases at J, with 7 bases between. CDR1 is MNHEY, CDR2 SVGAGI, per germline. The CDR3 loop reads CASSVPPYNEQFF. Here the CDR3 DNA reads TGTGCCAGCAGTGTTCCCCCCTACAATGAGCAGTTCTTC.

This sequence joins TRBV14 and TRBJ2-1; a weak D match, TRBD1 (6 bases). This CDR3 comprises 14 residues. Germline-derived CDR1 and CDR2 are SGHDN and FVKESK. The ends were cut back, 5 bases at V and 5 bases at J, with 13 bases in the middle. The DNA of the CDR3 is TGTGCCAGCAGCAAGCAGGGGAATAACAATGAGCAGTTCTTC. This sequence encodes CASSKQGNNNEQFF.